These 5 T cell receptor beta chains share one sample of origin, sequenced in a study of graft-versus-host responses after intestinal transplantation. Their cognate antigens are unknown. Here immunoSEQ multiplex PCR was the method, and the copy in TCRdb shows in-frame clones only, minus some. The sample includes 90,000 to 150,000 clones, approximately 95% of them seen just once. This sample comprised unstimulated CD8+ T cells sorted from spleen or lymph node cells, obtained before intestinal transplant. The receptor set was obtained from a human donor who received an intestinal transplant.

This sequence joins TRBV29-1 and TRBJ2-1; D unresolved. The CDR3 is 11 amino acids. Germline V gene lookup returns CDR1 SQVTM and CDR2 ANQGSEA. V was clipped by 7 bases and J by 8 bases, with 12 bases between them. CDR3 bases: TGCAGCGCCCGATATGGCGATGAGCAGTTCTTC. Translated: CSARYGDEQFF.

The CDR3: CASTQGRVSEGYTF. DNA of the CDR3: TGTGCCAGTACCCAGGGTCGGGTTAGCGAGGGCTACACCTTC. The V and J genes are TRBV19 and TRBJ1-2; D is perhaps TRBD1 (5 bases). Germline CDR1 and CDR2: LNHDA and SQIVND (reference sequence). With 7 bases removed from V and 8 bases from J, the gap between germline ends came to 20 bases. This CDR3 contains 14 residues.

CDR3 amino acids: CASTRGGLDYGYTF. CDR3 in DNA: TGTGCCAGTACCCGGGGAGGGTTGGACTATGGCTACACCTTC. The chain joins TRBV19 to TRBJ1-2; D is uncertain. Between the trimmed V and J ends, which lost 7 bases and 3 bases, there was a span of 15 bases. Germline V CDR1 and CDR2: LNHDA, SQIVND (reference sequence). This CDR3 has 14 amino acids.

CDR3: CASSSPGQGLVSNQPQHF. The CDR3 coding sequence is TGTGCCAGCAGTTCACCTGGACAGGGCTTGGTTAGCAATCAGCCCCAGCATTTT. The chain employs TRBV28 and TRBJ1-5, with 8 bases matching TRBD1. V lost 4 bases and J lost 0; bases outside the gene matches: 11. The CDR3 sequence is 18 residues long. Germline CDR1 and CDR2: MDHEN and SYDVKM.

The chain combines TRBV13 with TRBJ2-7; D may match TRBD1 or TRBD2 (5 bases each). Looked up from germline, CDR1 is PRHDT and CDR2 is FYEKMQ (reference sequence). The V gene lost 5 bases and the J gene lost 3 bases, with 11 bases spanning the gap. This CDR3 comprises 13 residues. This CDR3 reads CASSPHGGYEQYF. As DNA, the CDR3 is TGTGCCAGCAGCCCCCATGGGGGCTACGAGCAGTACTTC.